A single sample gave rise to the 14 T cell receptor beta chains below, sequenced in a study of response to subunit inactivated influenza vaccine. Using its own MiXCR run on the RT-PCR reads, TCRdb lists one record per CDR3 protein. This table has under 950,000 distinct CDR3 sequences, less than 25% appearing once. Sequences were derived from PBMCs from blood, sampled more than 4 days after vaccination. These receptors originate from a man aged 50 to 60 who received an inactivated influenza vaccine.

This clonotype was seen only a few times. The chain employs TRBV5-1 and TRBJ2-5; perhaps TRBD2 as D (7 bases). The CDR3 runs 14 residues. Germline CDR1 and CDR2: SGHRS and YFSETQ. Trimming shortened V by 4 bases and J by 5 bases, and 15 bases separated the two germline ends. The CDR3 loop reads CASSDLGGGETQYF. DNA of the CDR3: TGCGCCAGCAGCGATTTAGGGGGAGGGGAGACCCAGTACTTC.

The chain carries TRBV20-1 and TRBJ2-3; TRBD1 might be the D (5 bases). V was cut by 3 bases and J by 0 bases, with 10 bases left in between. The CDR3 consists of 14 residues. Germline V gives CDR1 DFQATT, CDR2 SNEGSKA (reference sequence). The CDR3 loop is CSASRDSSTDTQYF. The DNA for the CDR3 is TGCAGTGCTAGCCGAGACAGTAGCACAGATACGCAGTATTTT.

The gene calls are TRBV10-3 and TRBJ1-2; unclear D gene. Germline loops: CDR1 ENHRY, CDR2 SYGVKD. The CDR3 runs 13 residues. V lost 7 bases to trimming and J lost 3 bases, with 12 bases between them. CDR3 sequence reads: CAITQWSDYGYTF. In nucleotides, the CDR3 is TGTGCCATCACCCAATGGTCCGACTATGGCTACACCTTC.

This chain joins TRBV5-5 and TRBJ2-3; D perhaps matches TRBD1 (6 bases). This CDR3 comprises 14 residues. Trimming took off 2 bases at V and 4 bases at J, with 11 bases between the two ends. Per germline, CDR1 SGHKS and CDR2 YYEKEE (reference sequence). The CDR3 DNA reads as TGTGCCAGCAGCTTTCGTGCAGGGGCAGATACGCAGTATTTT. It specifies CASSFRAGADTQYF.

In its sample, this clonotype was seen a few times. The V gene is TRBV20-1, the J gene TRBJ2-2; 7 positions agree with TRBD1. Germline V lookup: CDR1 DFQATT, CDR2 SNEGSKA (reference sequence). The CDR3 sequence is 14 residues long. V lost 5 bases to trimming and J lost 7 bases; unmatched junction nucleotides: 10. CDR3 bases: TGCAGTGCTCTTACGGGACAGAACCTCGGGGAGCTGTTTTTT. This translates into CSALTGQNLGELFF.

The CDR3 nucleotides are TGTGCCAGTAGTCGTACAGACTTCACAGATACGCAGTATTTT. Translating it yields CASSRTDFTDTQYF. The chain joins TRBV19 to TRBJ2-3; unclear D gene. The CDR3 totals 14 residues. The V gene's germline CDR1 is LNHDA and CDR2 SQIVND (reference sequence). V lost 5 bases to trimming and J lost 2 bases, with 11 bases between them.

The chain carries TRBV6-5 and TRBJ1-2; 8 positions match TRBD1. The CDR3 contains 15 residues. Trimming took 0 bases from V and 14 from J; bases not matched to a gene: 14. Germline values: CDR1 MNHEY, CDR2 SVGAGI. CDR3 sequence (DNA): TGTGCCAGCAGTTACTCCTCGGGACAGGAGTTTTTTTTGACCTTC. It codes for CASSYSSGQEFFLTF.

On this clonotype itself: This clone may be a read error of a much larger clone one base away. This sequence joins TRBV24-1 and TRBJ2-3, with 8 bases identical to TRBD2. CDR3 length equals 12 residues. Germline V CDR1 and CDR2: KGHDR, SFDVKD. With V trimmed by 12 bases and J by 4 bases, 5 bases remained unmatched. This CDR3 reads CASAGGSDTQYF. The CDR3 coding sequence is TGTGCCTCCGCGGGAGGATCAGATACGCAGTATTTT.

The gene calls are TRBV7-2 and TRBJ2-7, with D perhaps TRBD1 (5 bases). Trimming cost V 0 bases and J 5 bases, with 11 bases left between them. The CDR3 has 14 residues. CDR1 and CDR2 (germline): SGHTA, FQGNSA. Written as DNA, the CDR3 is TGTGCCAGCAGCTTAGCGTCCAGGGTTAACGAGCAGTACTTC. It is translated as CASSLASRVNEQYF.

The chain links TRBV4-2 to TRBJ1-1; D is uncertain. Germline V gives CDR1 LGHNA, CDR2 YNFKEQ. Trimming left V 0 bases short and J 9 bases short, with 11 bases between. The CDR3 consists of 13 residues. In nucleotides, the CDR3 is TGTGCCAGCAGCCAAGATATGGGGAAGAAAGCTTTCTTT. Protein product: CASSQDMGKKAFF.

This clonotype was seen more than once but under ten times. The V call is TRBV3-1, the J call TRBJ1-2; 7 bases align to TRBD1. The CDR3 extends over 15 amino acids. Germline lookup yields CDR1 LGHDT and CDR2 YNNKEL (reference sequence). V dropped 3 bases and J dropped 1; count of bases not matched to a gene: 5. For the CDR3, the DNA is TGTGCCAGCAGCCAGTTGGCAGGGGGTAACTATGGCTACACCTTC. Its translation: CASSQLAGGNYGYTF.

This clonotype has only a few counts. The V call is TRBV11-2, the J call TRBJ2-1, with a possible D match to TRBD2 (7 bases). This CDR3 contains 16 residues. V lost 5 bases to trimming and J lost 7 bases, with 21 bases between them. Per the germline V gene, CDR1 is SGHAT and CDR2 is FQNNGV. The CDR3 DNA reads TGTGCCAGCAGCCCCATCCGGGGGGCGGGATGGAATGAGCAGTTCTTC. Translated, it gives CASSPIRGAGWNEQFF.

The chain links TRBV6-1 to TRBJ2-5; tentatively, D is TRBD2 (5 bases). CDR1 is MNHNS and CDR2 is SASEGT in the germline V gene. V was pared by 6 bases and J by 5 bases, with 16 bases between. This CDR3 has 14 amino acids. The CDR3 DNA reads TGTGCCAGCAGCGTCTTACCACGAGGGGAGACCCAGTACTTC. Its protein product is CASSVLPRGETQYF.

The chain has TRBV4-3 and TRBJ2-3; TRBD1 is a possible D gene (7 bases). The CDR3 sequence is 15 residues long. Looked up from germline, CDR1 is LGHNA and CDR2 is YSLEER. V was trimmed by 3 bases and J by 9 bases, leaving 19 bases between them. CDR3 coding DNA: TGCGCCAGCAGCCAGGGGGGACCCCGAGGGGGCACGCAGTATTTT. Translating it yields CASSQGGPRGGTQYF.